The entry below describes one T cell receptor (beta chain). What it binds is not known. Production of TCR beta cDNA used roughly 0.55 ug total RNA together with a constant-region primer. Libraries of TCR beta came from three nested multiplex PCR rounds with slightly modified ARM-PCR. TRBV1-TRBV30 forward primers paired with a C-beta reverse primer drove the first two PCR rounds, approximately 11 cycles each. In TCRdb, the multiplex PCR reads were re-called with MiXCR into one record per CDR3 protein. The sample includes a few hundred thousand distinct CDR3 sequences, around three fifths of them seen just once. Germline DNA was extracted too, while blood RNA derived from unsorted whole blood. This record belongs to a study of tumor-infiltrating lymphocytes in primary liver carcinoma. Overall study: Staging of the tumors gave T1-T3 N0M0, with widths of about 4 to 10 cm. Study results and limitations: Tumor tissue displayed a significantly greater top-250-clone fraction than blood (p = 0.039).

The ends lost 5 bases at V and 3 bases at J; junction bases unmatched: 8. The CDR3 covers 14 residues. In germline, CDR1 is SGHNT, CDR2 YYREEE (reference sequence). Sequences were obtained from peripheral blood. This clonotype originated in a woman aged 25 to 45 with primary liver carcinoma and hepatitis B virus infection. V and J are TRBV5-4 and TRBJ2-7; 7 nucleotides align to TRBD2. The CDR3 region is CASRRSGSFYEQYF. In DNA form, the CDR3 reads TGTGCCAGCAGGCGTAGCGGGTCATTCTACGAGCAGTACTTC.